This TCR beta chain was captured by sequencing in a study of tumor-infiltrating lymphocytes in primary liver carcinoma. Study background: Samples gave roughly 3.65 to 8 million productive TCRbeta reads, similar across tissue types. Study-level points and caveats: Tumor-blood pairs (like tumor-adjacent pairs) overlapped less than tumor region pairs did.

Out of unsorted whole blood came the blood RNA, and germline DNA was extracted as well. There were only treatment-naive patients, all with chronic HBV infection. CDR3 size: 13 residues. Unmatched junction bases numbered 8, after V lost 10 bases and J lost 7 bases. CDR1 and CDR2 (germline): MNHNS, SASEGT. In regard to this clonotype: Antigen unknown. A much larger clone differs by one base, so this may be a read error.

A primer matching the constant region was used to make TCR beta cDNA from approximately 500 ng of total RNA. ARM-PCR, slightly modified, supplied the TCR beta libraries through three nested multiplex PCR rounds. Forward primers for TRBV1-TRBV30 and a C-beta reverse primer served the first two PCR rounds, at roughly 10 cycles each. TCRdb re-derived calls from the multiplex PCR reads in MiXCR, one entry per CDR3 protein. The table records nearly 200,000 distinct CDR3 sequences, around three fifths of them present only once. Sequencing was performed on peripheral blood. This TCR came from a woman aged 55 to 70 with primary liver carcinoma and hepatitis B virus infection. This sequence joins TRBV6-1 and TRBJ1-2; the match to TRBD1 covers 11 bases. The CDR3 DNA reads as TGTGCCATCACGGACAGGGGGCTCCTTGGCTACACCTTC. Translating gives CAITDRGLLGYTF.